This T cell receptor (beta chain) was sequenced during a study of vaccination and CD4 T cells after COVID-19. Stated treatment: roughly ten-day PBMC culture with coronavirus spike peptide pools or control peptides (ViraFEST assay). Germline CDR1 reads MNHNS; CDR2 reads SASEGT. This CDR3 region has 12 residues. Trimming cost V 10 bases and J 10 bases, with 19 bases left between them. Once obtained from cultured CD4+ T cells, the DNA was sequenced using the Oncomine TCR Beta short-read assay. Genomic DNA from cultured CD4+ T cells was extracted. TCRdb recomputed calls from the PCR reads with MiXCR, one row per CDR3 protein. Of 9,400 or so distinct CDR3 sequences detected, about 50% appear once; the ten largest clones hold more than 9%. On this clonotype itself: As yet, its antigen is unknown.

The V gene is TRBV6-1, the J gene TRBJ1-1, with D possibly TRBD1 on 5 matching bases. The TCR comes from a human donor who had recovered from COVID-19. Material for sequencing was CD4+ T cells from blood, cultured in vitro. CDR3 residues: CATRPQDIGAFF. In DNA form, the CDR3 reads TGTGCCACCCGACCTCAGGACATCGGAGCTTTCTTT.